The entry that follows covers one T cell receptor (beta chain) sequence. The antigen remains undetermined. The data stem from a study of shared clonotypes between healthy human individuals. General study findings and limits: The study generally estimated greater richness for naive than memory subsets. It was expected that sequencing depth would affect clonotype sharing among donors.

The CDR3 length is 14 residues. Per germline, CDR1 MDHEN and CDR2 SYDVKM. Trimming left V 3 bases short and J 5 bases short, with 13 bases between. Naive-designated CD8 cells lacked CD45RO, were positively enriched for CCR7, and omitted terminally differentiated effector memory CD45RA+ cells. In the sorted-subset replicate PCRs, approximately 200 ng DNA, 25,000 to 35,000 T cell genomes, was used. Per the original methods: ImmunoSEQ gave junction-only sequences without quality scores, so filtering differed. Profiling relied on immunoSEQ multiplex PCR, and the TCRdb table lists in-frame clones only, not all of them. That table gives V, J and clone size, and the DNA gave D and trimming. The table has roughly 2.1 million clones, roughly 91% seen once; the top ten hold 1.5% to 2%.

Source material: naive CD8+ T cells from PBMCs. The sequence was collected from a man aged 18 to 30 in good health. Some clones in this sample may be carry-over from other donors' samples. V and J are TRBV28 and TRBJ1-2, with D unresolved. CDR3 sequence reads: CASSFVRVGYGYTF. The CDR3 coding sequence is TGTGCCAGCAGTTTTGTAAGGGTGGGGTATGGCTACACCTTC.